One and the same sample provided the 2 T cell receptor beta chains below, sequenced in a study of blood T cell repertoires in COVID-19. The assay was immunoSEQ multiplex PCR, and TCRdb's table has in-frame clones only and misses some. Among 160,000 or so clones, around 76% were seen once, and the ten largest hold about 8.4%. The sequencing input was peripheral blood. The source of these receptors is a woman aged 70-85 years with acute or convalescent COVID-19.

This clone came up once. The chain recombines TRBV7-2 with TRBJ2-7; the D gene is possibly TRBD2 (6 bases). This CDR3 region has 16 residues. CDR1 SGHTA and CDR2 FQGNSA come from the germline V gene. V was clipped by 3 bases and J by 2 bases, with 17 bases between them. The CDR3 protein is CASSLTPAGGTYEQYF. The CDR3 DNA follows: TGTGCCAGCAGCTTGACCCCCGCCGGGGGTACCTACGAGCAGTACTTC.

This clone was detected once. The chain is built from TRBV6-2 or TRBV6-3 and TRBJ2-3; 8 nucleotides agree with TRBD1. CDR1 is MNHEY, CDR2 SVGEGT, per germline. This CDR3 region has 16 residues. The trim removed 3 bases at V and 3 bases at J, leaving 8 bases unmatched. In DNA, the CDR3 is TGTGCCAGCAGTTATCTTCCCGGACAGGGAACAGATACGCAGTATTTT. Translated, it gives CASSYLPGQGTDTQYF.